Listed here are 14 T cell receptor beta chains from one sample, sequenced in a study of T cells after yellow fever vaccination. TCRdb used MiXCR to reprocess the 5' RACE reads, holding one entry per CDR3 protein. The sample shows nearly 550,000 distinct CDR3 sequences, roughly 19% of them seen only once. The sequences come from PBMCs, collected 15 days after the yellow fever booster vaccination. The receptors were gathered from a man aged 25 to 40 who received the YFV17D yellow fever vaccine.

This clonotype was observed a few times. The chain links TRBV6-5 to TRBJ2-2, with 8 bases that match TRBD1. The CDR3 has 16 residues. Per the germline V gene, CDR1 is MNHEY and CDR2 is SVGAGI. After removal of 1 base from V and 6 bases from J, the junction contained 7 bases not matched to a gene. Here the CDR3 reads CASSYFGQGFAGELFF. The CDR3 coding sequence is TGTGCCAGCAGTTACTTTGGACAGGGTTTCGCCGGGGAGCTGTTTTTT.

The V gene is TRBV4-2, the J gene TRBJ2-5; D is unresolved. From germline, CDR1 is LGHNA and CDR2 YNFKEQ. The CDR3 is 15 residues long. V was pared by 0 bases and J by 4 bases, with 12 bases between. CDR3 DNA sequence: TGTGCCAGCAGCCAAGATGTTAGGCCGGGAGAGACCCAGTACTTC. It encodes CASSQDVRPGETQYF.

The chain employs TRBV3-1 and TRBJ2-7; D may be TRBD1 (5 bases). CDR1 is LGHDT, CDR2 YNNKEL, per germline (reference sequence). V was shortened by 0 bases and J by 2 bases, with 14 bases between the two germline ends. The CDR3 totals 16 residues. CDR3 residues: CASSQDSTANPYEQYF. As DNA, the CDR3 is TGTGCCAGCAGCCAAGATTCGACAGCGAATCCCTACGAGCAGTACTTC.

This clonotype was seen at least ten times. The chain carries TRBV2 and TRBJ1-2, with D uncertain. This CDR3 has 11 amino acids. V gave up 4 bases and J gave up 1 base, with 1 base separating them. CDR1 is SNHLY and CDR2 is FYNNEI in the germline V gene. The chain's CDR3 is CASSVNYGYTF. CDR3 sequence (DNA): TGTGCCAGCAGTGTTAACTATGGCTACACCTTC.

The chain is built from TRBV4-3 and TRBJ1-4; D not resolved. This CDR3 contains 16 residues. Trimming pared 6 bases from V and 4 bases from J, leaving 18 bases between. CDR1 LGHNA and CDR2 YSLEER come from the germline V gene. CDR3 DNA: TGCGCCAGCAGACCTTCGGAGGATCTTCTTAATGAAAAACTGTTTTTT. This encodes CASRPSEDLLNEKLFF.

The sample holds a few counts of this clonotype. J is TRBJ2-3 and V is TRBV10-3; D not resolved. The CDR3 spans 13 residues. V shed 4 bases and J shed 0 bases, with 5 bases lying between them. Germline CDR1 and CDR2: ENHRY and SYGVKD. In DNA, the CDR3 is TGTGCCATCAGTGTCAGAAGCACAGATACGCAGTATTTT. This translates into CAISVRSTDTQYF.

The CDR3 reads CASSYLAGWRNIQYF. The CDR3 coding sequence is TGTGCCAGCAGTTATCTAGCGGGCTGGAGGAACATTCAGTACTTC. V and J are TRBV12-3 or TRBV12-4 and TRBJ2-4; TRBD2 agrees at 8 bases. J lost 7 bases, V lost 4 bases, and 9 bases had no gene match. The length of the CDR3 is 15 residues.

In its sample, this clonotype was seen a few times. J is TRBJ2-3 and V is TRBV7-3; D may correspond to TRBD1 or TRBD2 (5 bases each). The germline V gene has CDR1 SGHTA and CDR2 FQGTGA. The CDR3 sequence is 14 residues long. V dropped 6 bases and J dropped 1 base, with 11 bases sitting between them. CDR3 DNA: TGTGCCAGCAGGACGGGACGGGGCACAGATACGCAGTATTTT. This sequence encodes CASRTGRGTDTQYF.

The chain links TRBV4-3 to TRBJ2-6; D gene ambiguous. The CDR3 is 18 residues long. V lost 2 bases and J 1 base, leaving 15 bases between the germline ends. Looked up from germline, CDR1 is LGHNA and CDR2 is YSLEER. DNA of the CDR3: TGCGCCAGCAGCCAACATGGTGTTGGGAAGTCTGGGGCCAACGTCCTGACTTTC. As protein: CASSQHGVGKSGANVLTF.

The chain employs TRBV7-2 and TRBJ2-7, with 12 bases that match TRBD2. The CDR3 contains 15 residues. Germline V gene lookup returns CDR1 SGHTA and CDR2 FQGNSA. With V trimmed by 8 bases and J by 3 bases, 8 bases remained unmatched. This CDR3 is CASQTSGSFNYEQYF. CDR3 in DNA: TGTGCCAGCCAGACTAGCGGGAGTTTTAACTACGAGCAGTACTTC.

This clonotype has more than one count but fewer than ten. A junction end diverges from the germline sequence, so it may reflect a read error. The J gene is TRBJ2-1, the V gene TRBV7-7, with D perhaps assigned TRBD1 or TRBD2 (5 bases each). CDR3 length: 14 amino acids. CDR1 and CDR2 (germline): SSHAT, FNYEAQ (reference sequence). The CDR3 DNA follows: TGTGCTAGCAGCACCGGGACCCCGTTCAATGAGCAGTTCTTC. Translated, it gives CASSTGTPFNEQFF.

In its sample, this clonotype was seen a few times. The J gene is TRBJ2-5, the V gene TRBV24-1, with D hard to call. CDR1 and CDR2 from the germline V gene are KGHDR and SFDVKD. The CDR3 extends over 17 amino acids. Deletions cut 1 base from V and 1 base from J, with 15 bases between. The CDR3 sequence: CATSDFTRLMGQETQYF. In DNA form, the CDR3 reads TGTGCCACCAGTGATTTCACGAGGTTGATGGGCCAAGAGACCCAGTACTTC.

This rearrangement joins TRBV20-1 to TRBJ2-7; the match to TRBD1 covers 9 bases. Germline CDR1 DFQATT, CDR2 SNEGSKA (reference sequence). V was pared by 6 bases and J by 4 bases, with 7 bases of the junction left unmatched. The CDR3 is 13 amino acids. This chain's CDR3 is CSAPDRGAYEQYF. The CDR3 DNA is TGCAGTGCCCCGGACAGGGGAGCGTACGAGCAGTACTTC.

This clonotype was observed a handful of times. This chain uses TRBV20-1 with TRBJ1-1, with TRBD1 matching over 7 bases. V was pared by 6 bases and J by 0 bases, with 7 bases of the junction left unmatched. Per germline, CDR1 DFQATT and CDR2 SNEGSKA (reference sequence). This CDR3 is 14 amino acids long. The DNA of the CDR3 is TGCAGTGCCCCAAGACAGGGACTGAACACTGAAGCTTTCTTT. This codes for CSAPRQGLNTEAFF.